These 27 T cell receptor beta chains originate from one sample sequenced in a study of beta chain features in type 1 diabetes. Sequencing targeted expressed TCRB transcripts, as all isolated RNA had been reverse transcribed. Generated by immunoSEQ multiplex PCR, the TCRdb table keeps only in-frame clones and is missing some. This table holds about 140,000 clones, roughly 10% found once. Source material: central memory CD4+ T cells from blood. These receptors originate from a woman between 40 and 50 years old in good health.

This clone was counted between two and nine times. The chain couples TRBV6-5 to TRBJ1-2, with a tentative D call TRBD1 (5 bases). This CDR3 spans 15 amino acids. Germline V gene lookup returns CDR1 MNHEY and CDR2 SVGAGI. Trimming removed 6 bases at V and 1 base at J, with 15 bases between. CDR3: CASRQSGTLNYGYTF. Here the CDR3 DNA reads TGTGCCAGCAGACAATCAGGGACTCTTAACTATGGCTACACCTTC.

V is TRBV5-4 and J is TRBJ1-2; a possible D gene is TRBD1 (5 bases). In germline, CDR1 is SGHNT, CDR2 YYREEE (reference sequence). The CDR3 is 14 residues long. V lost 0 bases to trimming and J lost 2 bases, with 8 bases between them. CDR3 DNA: TGTGCCAGCAGCTTGGTAGGGGAAAACTATGGCTACACCTTC. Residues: CASSLVGENYGYTF.

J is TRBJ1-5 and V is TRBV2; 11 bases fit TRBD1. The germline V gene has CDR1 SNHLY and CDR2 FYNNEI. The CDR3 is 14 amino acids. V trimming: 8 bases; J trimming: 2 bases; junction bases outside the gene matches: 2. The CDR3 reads CASGTGGGNQPQHF. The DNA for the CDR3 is TGTGCCAGCGGGACAGGGGGTGGCAATCAGCCCCAGCATTTT.

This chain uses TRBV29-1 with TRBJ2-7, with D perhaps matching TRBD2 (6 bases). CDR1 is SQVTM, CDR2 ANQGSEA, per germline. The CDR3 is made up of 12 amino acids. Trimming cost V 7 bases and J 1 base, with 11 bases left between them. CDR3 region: CSAAEGSYEQYF. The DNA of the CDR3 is TGCAGCGCCGCGGAGGGGTCCTACGAGCAGTACTTC.

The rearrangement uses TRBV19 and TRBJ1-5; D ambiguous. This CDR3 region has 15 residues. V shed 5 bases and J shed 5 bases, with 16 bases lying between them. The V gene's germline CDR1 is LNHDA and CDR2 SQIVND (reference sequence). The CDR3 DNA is TGTGCCAGTAGTGCCCCGACATCTTCACATCAGCCCCAGCATTTT. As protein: CASSAPTSSHQPQHF.

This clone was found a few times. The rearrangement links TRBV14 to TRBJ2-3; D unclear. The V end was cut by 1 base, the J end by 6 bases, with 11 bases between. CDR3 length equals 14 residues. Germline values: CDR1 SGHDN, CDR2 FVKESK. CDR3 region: CASSQGPGWDTQYF. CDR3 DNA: TGTGCCAGCAGCCAAGGGCCGGGTTGGGATACGCAGTATTTT.

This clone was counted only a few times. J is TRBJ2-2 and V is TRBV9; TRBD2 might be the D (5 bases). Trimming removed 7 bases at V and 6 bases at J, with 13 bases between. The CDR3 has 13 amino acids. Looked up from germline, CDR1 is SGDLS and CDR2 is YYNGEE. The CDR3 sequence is CASRRGWAGELFF. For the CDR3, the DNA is TGTGCCAGCCGTCGAGGGTGGGCCGGGGAGCTGTTTTTT.

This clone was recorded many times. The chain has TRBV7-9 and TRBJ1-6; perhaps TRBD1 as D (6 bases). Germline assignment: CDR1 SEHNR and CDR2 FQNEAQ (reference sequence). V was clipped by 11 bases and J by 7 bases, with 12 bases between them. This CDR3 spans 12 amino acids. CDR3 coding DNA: TGTGCCGGCCACAGGGAAAATTCACCCCTCCACTTT. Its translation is CAGHRENSPLHF.

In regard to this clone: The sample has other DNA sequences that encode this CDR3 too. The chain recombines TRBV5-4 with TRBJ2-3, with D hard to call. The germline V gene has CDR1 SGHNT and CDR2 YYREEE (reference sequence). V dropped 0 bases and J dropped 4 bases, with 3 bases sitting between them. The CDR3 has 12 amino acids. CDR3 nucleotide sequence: TGTGCCAGCAGCTTGGCGGCAGATACGCAGTATTTT. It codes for CASSLAADTQYF.

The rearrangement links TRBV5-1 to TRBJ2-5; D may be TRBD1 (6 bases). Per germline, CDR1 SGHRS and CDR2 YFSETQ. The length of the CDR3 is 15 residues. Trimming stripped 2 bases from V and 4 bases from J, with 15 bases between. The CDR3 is CASSFLTGSRETQYF. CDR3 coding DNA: TGCGCCAGCAGCTTCCTAACAGGGAGTCGAGAGACCCAGTACTTC.

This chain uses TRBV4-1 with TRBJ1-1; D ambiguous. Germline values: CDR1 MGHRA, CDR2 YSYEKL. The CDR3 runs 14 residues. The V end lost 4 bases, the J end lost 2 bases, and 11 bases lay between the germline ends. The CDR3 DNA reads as TGCGCCAGCAGCCTAAGTGGCTTCAACACTGAAGCTTTCTTT. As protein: CASSLSGFNTEAFF.

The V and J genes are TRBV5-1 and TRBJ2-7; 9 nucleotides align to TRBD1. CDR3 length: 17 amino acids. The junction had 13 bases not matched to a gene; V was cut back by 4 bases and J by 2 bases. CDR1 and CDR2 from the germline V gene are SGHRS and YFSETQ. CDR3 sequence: CASSPEHGQGPAYEQYF. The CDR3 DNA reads TGCGCCAGCAGCCCCGAGCATGGACAGGGGCCCGCCTACGAGCAGTACTTC.

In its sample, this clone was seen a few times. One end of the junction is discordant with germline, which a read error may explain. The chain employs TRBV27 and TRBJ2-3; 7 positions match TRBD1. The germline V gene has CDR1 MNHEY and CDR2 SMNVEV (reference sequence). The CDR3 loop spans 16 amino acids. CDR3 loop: CAGSLRAGRGTDTQYF. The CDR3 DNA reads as TGTGCCGGCAGTTTACGGGCCGGCAGGGGGACAGATACGCAGTATTTT.

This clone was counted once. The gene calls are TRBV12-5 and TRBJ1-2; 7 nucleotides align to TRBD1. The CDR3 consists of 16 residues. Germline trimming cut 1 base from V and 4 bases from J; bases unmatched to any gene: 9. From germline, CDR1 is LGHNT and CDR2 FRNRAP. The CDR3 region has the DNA TGTGCTAGTGGTTTGGAACCCTCGGGACAGCTCTATGGCTACACCTTC. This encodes CASGLEPSGQLYGYTF.

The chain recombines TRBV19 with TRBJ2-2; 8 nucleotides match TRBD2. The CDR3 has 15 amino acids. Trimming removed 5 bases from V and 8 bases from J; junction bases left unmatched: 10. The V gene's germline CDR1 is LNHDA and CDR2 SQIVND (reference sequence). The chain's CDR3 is CASSSTSAAGGELFF. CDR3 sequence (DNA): TGTGCCAGTAGTTCGACTAGCGCAGCAGGAGGGGAGCTGTTTTTT.

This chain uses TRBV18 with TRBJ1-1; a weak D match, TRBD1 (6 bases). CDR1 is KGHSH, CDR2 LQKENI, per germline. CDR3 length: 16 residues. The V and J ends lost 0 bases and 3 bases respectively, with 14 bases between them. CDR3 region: CASSPPTAPGDTEAFF. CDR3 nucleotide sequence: TGTGCCAGCTCACCACCGACAGCCCCAGGGGACACTGAAGCTTTCTTT. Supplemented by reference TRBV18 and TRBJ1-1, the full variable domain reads NAGVMQNPRHLVRRRGQEARLRCSPMKGHSHVYWYRQLPEEGLKFMVYLQKENIIDESGMPKERFSAEFPKEGPSILRIQQVVRGDSAAYFCASSPPTAPGDTEAFFGQGTRLTVV.

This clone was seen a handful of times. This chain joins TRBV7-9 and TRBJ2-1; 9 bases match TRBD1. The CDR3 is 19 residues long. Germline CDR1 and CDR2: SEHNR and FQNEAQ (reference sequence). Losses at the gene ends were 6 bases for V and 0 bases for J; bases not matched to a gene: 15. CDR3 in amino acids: CASRTGQGRPIDSYNEQFF. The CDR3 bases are TGTGCCAGCAGAACTGGACAGGGGCGTCCGATTGACTCCTACAATGAGCAGTTCTTC. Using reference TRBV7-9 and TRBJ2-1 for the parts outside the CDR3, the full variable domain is DTGVSQNPRHKITKRGQNVTFRCDPISEHNRLYWYRQTLGQGPEFLTYFQNEAQLEKSRLLSDRFSAERPKGSFSTLEIQRTEQGDSAMYLCASRTGQGRPIDSYNEQFFGPGTRLTVL.

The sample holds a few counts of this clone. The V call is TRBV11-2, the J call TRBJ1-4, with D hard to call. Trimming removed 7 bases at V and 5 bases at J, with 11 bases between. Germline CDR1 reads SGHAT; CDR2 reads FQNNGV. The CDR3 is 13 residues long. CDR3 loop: CASTRAPNEKLFF. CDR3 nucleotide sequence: TGTGCCAGCACGCGTGCCCCGAATGAAAAACTGTTTTTT.

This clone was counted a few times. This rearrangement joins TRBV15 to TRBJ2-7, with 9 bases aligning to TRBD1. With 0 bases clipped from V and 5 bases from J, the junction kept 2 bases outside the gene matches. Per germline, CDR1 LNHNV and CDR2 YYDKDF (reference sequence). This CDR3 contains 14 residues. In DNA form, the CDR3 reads TGTGCCACCAGCAGAGAAGACAGGGGGGACGAGCAGTACTTC. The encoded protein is CATSREDRGDEQYF.

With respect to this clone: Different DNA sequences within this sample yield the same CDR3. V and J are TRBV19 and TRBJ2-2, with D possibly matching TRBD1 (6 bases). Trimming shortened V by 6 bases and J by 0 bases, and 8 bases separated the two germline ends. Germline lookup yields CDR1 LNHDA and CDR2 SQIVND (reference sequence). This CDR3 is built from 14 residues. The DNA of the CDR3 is TGTGCCAGTAGGACAGGTTCGAACACCGGGGAGCTGTTTTTT. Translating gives CASRTGSNTGELFF.

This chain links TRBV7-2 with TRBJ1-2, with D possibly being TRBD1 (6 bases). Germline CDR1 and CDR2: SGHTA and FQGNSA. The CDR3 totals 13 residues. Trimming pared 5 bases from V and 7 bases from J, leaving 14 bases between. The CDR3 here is CASSPQGISGYTF. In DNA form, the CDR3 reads TGTGCCAGCAGCCCCCAGGGGATTTCTGGCTACACCTTC. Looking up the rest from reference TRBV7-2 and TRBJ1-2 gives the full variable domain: GAGVSQSPSNKVTEKGKDVELRCDPISGHTALYWYRQSLGQGLEFLIYFQGNSAPDKSGLPSDRFSAERTGGSVSTLTIQRTQQEDSAVYLCASSPQGISGYTFGSGTRLTVV.

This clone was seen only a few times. The CDR3 spells CASSIGGSVSHGYTF. DNA for the CDR3: TGTGCCAGTAGTATTGGAGGGTCAGTGAGTCATGGCTACACCTTC. The chain couples TRBV19 to TRBJ1-2, with D unresolved. Germline loops: CDR1 LNHDA, CDR2 SQIVND (reference sequence). Trimming cost V 3 bases and J 6 bases, with 17 bases left between them. The CDR3 runs to 15 residues. Full variable domain (remainder filled in from reference TRBV19 and TRBJ1-2): DGGITQSPKYLFRKEGQNVTLSCEQNLNHDAMYWYRQDPGQGLRLIYYSQIVNDFQKGDIAEGYSVSREKKESFPLTVTSAQKNPTAFYLCASSIGGSVSHGYTFGSGTRLTVV.

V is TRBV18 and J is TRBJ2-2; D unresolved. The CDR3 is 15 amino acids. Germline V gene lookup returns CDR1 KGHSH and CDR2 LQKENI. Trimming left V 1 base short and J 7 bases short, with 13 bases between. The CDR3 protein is CASSPRADESGELFF. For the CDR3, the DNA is TGTGCCAGCTCACCACGGGCAGATGAAAGCGGGGAGCTGTTTTTT.

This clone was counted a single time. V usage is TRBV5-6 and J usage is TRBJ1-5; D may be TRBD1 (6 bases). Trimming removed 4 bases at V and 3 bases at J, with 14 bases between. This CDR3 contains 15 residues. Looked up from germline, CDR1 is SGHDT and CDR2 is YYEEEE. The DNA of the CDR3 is TGTGCCAGCAGCGACACCCCAGGGGCCAATCAGCCCCAGCATTTT. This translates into CASSDTPGANQPQHF.

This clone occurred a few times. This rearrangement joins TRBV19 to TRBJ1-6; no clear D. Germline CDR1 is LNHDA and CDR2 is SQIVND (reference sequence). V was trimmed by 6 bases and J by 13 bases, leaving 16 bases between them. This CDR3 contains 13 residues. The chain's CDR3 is CASRTVQASPLHF. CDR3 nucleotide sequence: TGTGCCAGTAGGACGGTCCAGGCCTCGCCCCTCCACTTT.

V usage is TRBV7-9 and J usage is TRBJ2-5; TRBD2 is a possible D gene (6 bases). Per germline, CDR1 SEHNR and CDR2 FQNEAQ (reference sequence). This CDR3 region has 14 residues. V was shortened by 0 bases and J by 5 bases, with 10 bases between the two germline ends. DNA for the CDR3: TGTGCCAGCAGCTTAGCCGGGACTCAGGAGACCCAGTACTTC. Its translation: CASSLAGTQETQYF.

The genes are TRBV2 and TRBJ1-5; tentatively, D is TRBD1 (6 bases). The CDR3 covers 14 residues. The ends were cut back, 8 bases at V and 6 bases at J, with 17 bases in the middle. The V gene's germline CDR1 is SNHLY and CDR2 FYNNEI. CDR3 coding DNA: TGTGCCAGCGGGGGACAAGGGGGATTTCAGCCCCAGCATTTT. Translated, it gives CASGGQGGFQPQHF.